These T cell receptor beta chains were read from a single sample in a study of shared T cell receptors in the human thymus. Here immunoSEQ multiplex PCR was the method, and the copy in TCRdb shows in-frame clones only, minus some. The sample holds some 700,000 clones, approximately 87% seen once. These data are also associated with another study on human thymus T cells.

Sequences were obtained from thymocytes. The origin of the receptors is a boy in the first two years of life with a congenital heart defect. Both conserved end residues are part of each CDR3. D genes are given only for firm matches. A row's size may be missing; if present it is once, few, many or a size class.

CDR3 DNA: TGTGCCAGCAGCCGCCCCGGTAGCGGGAGAAACGCCGGGGAGCTGTTTTTT
CDR3 protein: CASSRPGSGRNAGELFF
V gene: TRBV4-2
clone size: NA
D gene: TRBD2
J gene: TRBJ2-2

CDR3 DNA: TGCGCCAGCAGCCAAGATCCCCCGGGAGGGATCTACGAGCAGTACTTC
CDR3 protein: CASSQDPPGGIYEQYF
V gene: TRBV4-3
clone size: NA
D gene: TRBD2
J gene: TRBJ2-7

CDR3 DNA: TGTGCCAGCAGCTTAGTTAGCGGGAACACCGGGGAGCTGTTTTTT
CDR3 protein: CASSLVSGNTGELFF
V gene: TRBV7-9
clone size: NA
D gene: NA
J gene: TRBJ2-2

CDR3 DNA: TGTGCCAGCAAGACAGGGGGGAGCGAGACCCAGTACTTC
CDR3 protein: CASKTGGSETQYF
V gene: TRBV7-9
clone size: NA
D gene: TRBD1
J gene: TRBJ2-5

CDR3 DNA: TGTGCCTGGAGTATGACAGGGGCCGGGGAGCTGTTTTTT
CDR3 protein: CAWSMTGAGELFF
V gene: TRBV30
clone size: NA
D gene: TRBD1
J gene: TRBJ2-2

CDR3 DNA: TGTGCCAGCTCCCTACAGGGGGAGGGCACTGAAGCTTTCTTT
CDR3 protein: CASSLQGEGTEAFF
V gene: TRBV28
clone size: once
D gene: TRBD1
J gene: TRBJ1-1

CDR3 DNA: TGTGCCACCAGCAGAGAAGGGGGCTGGGGAGCGGGAGATAGCGAGCAGTACTTC
CDR3 protein: CATSREGGWGAGDSEQYF
V gene: TRBV15
clone size: NA
D gene: NA
J gene: TRBJ2-7

CDR3 DNA: TGCGCCAGCAGCCAATCCGCAGGCGGATGGAGGGACACCATATATTTT
CDR3 protein: CASSQSAGGWRDTIYF
V gene: TRBV4-3
clone size: NA
D gene: NA
J gene: TRBJ1-3

CDR3 DNA: TGTGCCAGCAGCTGCCGCGCAAATGAGCAGTTCTTC
CDR3 protein: CASSCRANEQFF
V gene: TRBV5-6
clone size: few
D gene: NA
J gene: TRBJ2-1

CDR3 DNA: TGTGCCAGCAGCTCCCCTGGGAGTAGTGGCGGCTACACCTTC
CDR3 protein: CASSSPGSSGGYTF
V gene: TRBV7-8
clone size: once
D gene: NA
J gene: TRBJ1-2

CDR3 DNA: TGTGCCGGGTTCAGACAGGAGCGGAAACTGTTTTTT
CDR3 protein: CAGFRQERKLFF
V gene: TRBV30
clone size: NA
D gene: NA
J gene: TRBJ1-4

CDR3 DNA: TGTGCCAGCACCTCCACCCAGGGCCGGTGGCAGTACTTC
CDR3 protein: CASTSTQGRWQYF
V gene: TRBV2
clone size: NA
D gene: NA
J gene: TRBJ2-7

CDR3 DNA: TGCGCCAGCAGCTTAACTAGCGGGGGATCCTACGAGCAGTACTTC
CDR3 protein: CASSLTSGGSYEQYF
V gene: TRBV4-1
clone size: NA
D gene: TRBD2
J gene: TRBJ2-7

CDR3 DNA: TGTGCCAGCAGCTTAGGAGGGACAGGAAACTATGGCTACACCTTC
CDR3 protein: CASSLGGTGNYGYTF
V gene: TRBV7-9
clone size: few
D gene: TRBD1
J gene: TRBJ1-2

CDR3 DNA: TGTGCCAGCAGCCTGGACAGGGCCTACGAGCAGTACTTC
CDR3 protein: CASSLDRAYEQYF
V gene: TRBV5-5
clone size: once
D gene: TRBD1
J gene: TRBJ2-7

CDR3 DNA: TGTGCCTGGGGGACAGGGCTAAATGAAAAACTGTTTTTT
CDR3 protein: CAWGTGLNEKLFF
V gene: TRBV30
clone size: NA
D gene: TRBD1
J gene: TRBJ1-4

CDR3 DNA: TGCAGCATTGCCGGCGGGTCTAGCACAGATACGCAGTATTTT
CDR3 protein: CSIAGGSSTDTQYF
V gene: TRBV29-1
clone size: NA
D gene: NA
J gene: TRBJ2-3

CDR3 DNA: TGTGCCAGTAGCGTTGAGGGGTTGGGACATACGAACACCGGGGAGCTGTTTTTT
CDR3 protein: CASSVEGLGHTNTGELFF
V gene: TRBV19
clone size: NA
D gene: NA
J gene: TRBJ2-2

CDR3 DNA: TGCGCCAGCAGCCAGAGACAGGGGGCGGACGAAAAACTGTTTTTT
CDR3 protein: CASSQRQGADEKLFF
V gene: TRBV4-1
clone size: NA
D gene: TRBD1
J gene: TRBJ1-4

CDR3 DNA: TGTGCCTGGAGAATTGAGCGGGGATACAATGAGCAGTTCTTC
CDR3 protein: CAWRIERGYNEQFF
V gene: TRBV30
clone size: NA
D gene: TRBD2
J gene: TRBJ2-1

CDR3 DNA: TGTGCCAGCTCCCCCATGTCCTACGAGCAGTACTTC
CDR3 protein: CASSPMSYEQYF
V gene: TRBV18
clone size: NA
D gene: NA
J gene: TRBJ2-7

CDR3 DNA: TGTGCCAGCAGCTGGCAGGCGGGAGGGGGGCACAATGAGCAGTTCTTC
CDR3 protein: CASSWQAGGGHNEQFF
V gene: TRBV5-4
clone size: NA
D gene: TRBD2
J gene: TRBJ2-1

CDR3 DNA: TGTGCCAGCACCAAGGGCGGGGGAATCGGGGAGCTGTTTTTT
CDR3 protein: CASTKGGGIGELFF
V gene: TRBV28
clone size: NA
D gene: TRBD2
J gene: TRBJ2-2

CDR3 DNA: TGTGCCAGCAGCAAAACCGGCCACTATTCCTACGAGCAGTACTTC
CDR3 protein: CASSKTGHYSYEQYF
V gene: TRBV28
clone size: NA
D gene: NA
J gene: TRBJ2-7

CDR3 DNA: TGTGCCAGCAGTTTCGGACTAGCGGGGGCCAATGAGCAGTTCTTC
CDR3 protein: CASSFGLAGANEQFF
V gene: TRBV28
clone size: NA
D gene: TRBD2
J gene: TRBJ2-1

CDR3 DNA: TGTGCCAGCAGCTTGGCGGTGAGCAATCAGCCCCAGCATTTT
CDR3 protein: CASSLAVSNQPQHF
V gene: TRBV5-6
clone size: NA
D gene: NA
J gene: TRBJ1-5

CDR3 DNA: TGTGCCAGTAGTATAGCCCCAGGACAGGGGGAAGGCTACACCTTC
CDR3 protein: CASSIAPGQGEGYTF
V gene: TRBV19
clone size: NA
D gene: TRBD1
J gene: TRBJ1-2

CDR3 DNA: TGCGCCAGCAGCTCGGTGACTAGTTCCTTGACGGAGACCCAGTACTTC
CDR3 protein: CASSSVTSSLTETQYF
V gene: TRBV5-1
clone size: NA
D gene: NA
J gene: TRBJ2-5

CDR3 DNA: TGTGCCAGTAGCGCCCCCAGGGACAGACAAAATCAGCCCCAGCATTTT
CDR3 protein: CASSAPRDRQNQPQHF
V gene: TRBV19
clone size: NA
D gene: TRBD1
J gene: TRBJ1-5

CDR3 DNA: TGTGCCAGCAGTGGCAAACAGGGCGTTCAGCCCCAGCATTTT
CDR3 protein: CASSGKQGVQPQHF
V gene: TRBV6-5
clone size: few
D gene: NA
J gene: TRBJ1-5

CDR3 DNA: TGTGCCTGGAATTTTGCTAGCGGACCCTACGAGCAGTACTTC
CDR3 protein: CAWNFASGPYEQYF
V gene: TRBV30
clone size: NA
D gene: TRBD2
J gene: TRBJ2-7

CDR3 DNA: TGTGCCAGCAGTTTACCGCTCGCGGGACTAGCACCTCACTACGAGCAGTACTTC
CDR3 protein: CASSLPLAGLAPHYEQYF
V gene: TRBV28
clone size: NA
D gene: TRBD2
J gene: TRBJ2-7

CDR3 DNA: TGTGCCACCACTCCGACACCTACCGGCGAGCAGTACTTC
CDR3 protein: CATTPTPTGEQYF
V gene: TRBV15
clone size: NA
D gene: NA
J gene: TRBJ2-7

CDR3 DNA: TGTTCTACGGAGCCCCAGCATTTT
CDR3 protein: CSTEPQHF
V gene: TRBV10-3
clone size: NA
D gene: NA
J gene: TRBJ1-5

CDR3 DNA: TGTGCCAGTAGTCCCGGACTAGCGGTCAAAAACATTCAGTACTTC
CDR3 protein: CASSPGLAVKNIQYF
V gene: TRBV19
clone size: NA
D gene: TRBD2
J gene: TRBJ2-4

CDR3 DNA: TGCGCCAGCAGCCAAGAAGGGGGTATTGGCAAAAACATTCAGTACTTC
CDR3 protein: CASSQEGGIGKNIQYF
V gene: TRBV4-3
clone size: NA
D gene: NA
J gene: TRBJ2-4

CDR3 DNA: TGTGCTAGTTCATTGGGCTCCTCGGAGACCCAGTACTTC
CDR3 protein: CASSLGSSETQYF
V gene: TRBV12-5
clone size: NA
D gene: NA
J gene: TRBJ2-5

CDR3 DNA: TGCAGCGTTGAATGGGGACAGCTCAACACTGAAGCTTTCTTT
CDR3 protein: CSVEWGQLNTEAFF
V gene: TRBV29-1
clone size: NA
D gene: TRBD1
J gene: TRBJ1-1

CDR3 DNA: TGTGCCAGCAGTTATCGGCAGGGGCAGTACTTC
CDR3 protein: CASSYRQGQYF
V gene: TRBV28
clone size: few
D gene: NA
J gene: TRBJ2-7

CDR3 DNA: TGTGCCAGCAGTCCGACTAGCGGGGATTCCTACGAGCAGTACTTC
CDR3 protein: CASSPTSGDSYEQYF
V gene: TRBV27
clone size: NA
D gene: TRBD2
J gene: TRBJ2-7

CDR3 DNA: TGCGCCAGCAGCCCCTCTTCGGGTCGTCCAGTTGGCCCCTACGAGCAGTACTTC
CDR3 protein: CASSPSSGRPVGPYEQYF
V gene: TRBV4-1
clone size: NA
D gene: NA
J gene: TRBJ2-7

CDR3 DNA: TGTGCCAGCAGTTATGGTCCAGAGGTCGCAGATACGCAGTATTTT
CDR3 protein: CASSYGPEVADTQYF
V gene: TRBV6-6
clone size: once
D gene: NA
J gene: TRBJ2-3

CDR3 DNA: TGTGCCACCAGCAGAGATGATTCGTCGGGATTCTTC
CDR3 protein: CATSRDDSSGFF
V gene: TRBV15
clone size: NA
D gene: NA
J gene: TRBJ2-1

CDR3 DNA: TGTGCCAGTAGTATAGGATCGCGGGGGGCTTACAATGAGCAGTTCTTC
CDR3 protein: CASSIGSRGAYNEQFF
V gene: TRBV19
clone size: few
D gene: TRBD2
J gene: TRBJ2-1

CDR3 DNA: TGTGCCAGCACCTATCGGGAGACCCAGTACTTC
CDR3 protein: CASTYRETQYF
V gene: TRBV5-6
clone size: NA
D gene: NA
J gene: TRBJ2-5

CDR3 DNA: TGTGCCAGCAGCTTAGATCCGGGGACAGCCTCCTATGGCTACACCTTC
CDR3 protein: CASSLDPGTASYGYTF
V gene: TRBV11-3
clone size: NA
D gene: TRBD1
J gene: TRBJ1-2